Described below is a single T cell receptor beta chain sequence and its context. The length of the CDR3 is 14 residues. The germline V gene encodes CDR1 KGHDR and CDR2 SFDVKD. Trimming stripped 3 bases from V and 12 bases from J, with 20 bases between. The sample originates from a study of blood T cell repertoires in COVID-19. The overall study: From the United States, Italy and Spain came samples of acute and convalescent COVID-19. PBMCs, B-cell-depleted T cells, or T cells were the source of the cDNA or gDNA that made up the material.

Original analysis: Amplification of reference gene primers provided the estimated nucleated cell counts. This table comes from immunoSEQ multiplex PCR, and its TCRdb copy is limited to in-frame clones, with some not included. The D gene and trimming were derived from the DNA, and the V and J assignments and clone size from that table. Here the sample spans under 150,000 clones, approximately 83% being singletons. The sequence came from a woman between 45 and 60 years old who had recovered from COVID-19. The rearrangement uses TRBV24-1 and TRBJ2-7; weak D call: TRBD1 (5 bases). Sequencing was carried out using peripheral blood. CDR3 in DNA: TGTGCCACCAGTGATAGAAGGGGCCCGCAAAGCCTGTACTTC. It translates to CATSDRRGPQSLYF.